This is a list of T cell receptor beta chains from one sample in a study of identical twins. TCRdb re-analysed the 5' RACE reads in MiXCR, keeping a single row per CDR3 protein. The table records 400,000 to 500,000 distinct CDR3 sequences, 13% to 15% of them present only once. These sequences were also reported in another study, on yellow fever vaccine responses in identical twins.

The sequenced sample was CD4+ T cells sorted from blood. The receptors were sampled from a woman aged 18-29 years in good health. Each CDR3 is given with its conserved first and last residue. A D gene is named only where the DNA matches it firmly. Clone size appears in some rows only: once, few, many, or a class for an expanded clone.

V gene	D gene	clone size	J gene	CDR3 DNA	CDR3 protein
TRBV20-1	-	-	TRBJ1-2	TGCAGTGCTAGTTCCCAGAATCTCTATGGCTACACCTTC	CSASSQNLYGYTF
TRBV12-3/TRBV12-4	TRBD1	-	TRBJ2-7	TGTGCCAGCAGTTCCAGATTAAAAATTGGACAGGGGAAAATTTACGAGCAGTACTTC	CASSSRLKIGQGKIYEQYF
TRBV12-3/TRBV12-4	-	-	TRBJ2-2	TGTGCCAGCGGGGGGACAGTGAAGCTGTTTTTT	CASGGTVKLFF
TRBV30	-	many	TRBJ2-2	TGTGCCTGGACCTCGGGACCCAACACCGGGGAGCTGTTTTTT	CAWTSGPNTGELFF
TRBV5-6	TRBD1	many	TRBJ2-5	TGTGCCAGCAGCCCAAGGGGGCGAGAGACCCAGTACTTC	CASSPRGRETQYF
TRBV10-3	-	few	TRBJ2-5	TGTGCCATCAGTGAGTCCGGAATAGTGCGCGGGCCGCAAGAGACCCAGTACTTC	CAISESGIVRGPQETQYF
TRBV7-2	TRBD2	-	TRBJ2-2	TGTGCCAGCAGCTCCAGGACTAGCGGGGCCTCCACCGGGGAGCTGTTTTTT	CASSSRTSGASTGELFF
TRBV11-2	-	few	TRBJ2-5	TGTGCCAGCAGCTTGCCCTTTAGGAGTATAGGACAGACCCAGTACTTC	CASSLPFRSIGQTQYF
TRBV6-6	-	many	TRBJ2-3	TGTGCCAGCAGTTACACCCTCTCCGATACGCAGTATTTT	CASSYTLSDTQYF
TRBV5-1	-	-	TRBJ1-1	TGCGCCAGCAGCGTATCGAGGGCCGCTGAAGCTTTCTTT	CASSVSRAAEAFF
TRBV7-9	-	few	TRBJ1-1	TGCGCCAGCAGTCGAAGGACGGGCACTGAAGCTTTCTTT	CASSRRTGTEAFF
TRBV6-2/TRBV6-3	-	-	TRBJ2-3	TGTGCCAGCAGTTACGGGATAACGCAGTATTTT	CASSYGITQYF
TRBV3-1	TRBD1	-	TRBJ1-6	TGTGCCAGCAGCCTAGATCTGGGACAGCCCCTCCACTTT	CASSLDLGQPLHF
TRBV27	-	-	TRBJ2-1	TGTGCCAGCAGTTTCGCACAGGGATTTCGCAATGAGCAGTTCTTC	CASSFAQGFRNEQFF
TRBV29-1	-	few	TRBJ1-2	TGCAGCGTCACCAAAGTTGACTATGGCTACACCTTC	CSVTKVDYGYTF
TRBV6-1	-	few	TRBJ1-1	TGTGCCAGCAGTCAAGATAAATACACTGAAGCTTTCTTT	CASSQDKYTEAFF
TRBV19	-	-	TRBJ2-5	TGTGCCAGTAGTACGCGGGCCTTGGAGACCCAGTACTTC	CASSTRALETQYF
TRBV14	TRBD2	-	TRBJ2-3	TGTGCCAGCAGCCTAGAAGCGGGGCGAAGCACAGATACGCAGTATTTT	CASSLEAGRSTDTQYF
TRBV2	-	-	TRBJ2-7	TGTGCCAGCAGTGAGGCTCCGGGCACCTACGAGCAGTACTTC	CASSEAPGTYEQYF
TRBV24-1	-	-	TRBJ2-1	TGTGCCACCAGTGACACTAACGGGAATGAGCAGTTCTTC	CATSDTNGNEQFF
TRBV2	-	many	TRBJ2-3	TGTGCCAGCAGTTTCGGGACTAGCACAGATACGCAGTATTTT	CASSFGTSTDTQYF
TRBV3-1	TRBD1	-	TRBJ1-2	TGTGCCAGCAGCCCGACAGGGCGCGGCTACACCTTC	CASSPTGRGYTF
TRBV29-1	-	many	TRBJ2-2	TGCAGCGTGGTTGGGCAGACCAACACCGGGGAGCTGTTTTTT	CSVVGQTNTGELFF
TRBV5-1	-	many	TRBJ2-4	TGCGCCAGCGCCGAGGGGCAGACCGACCACATTCAGTACTTC	CASAEGQTDHIQYF
TRBV20-1	-	many	TRBJ2-1	TGCAGTGCTAGTGGCCCAACCGAAAATGAGCAGTTCTTC	CSASGPTENEQFF
TRBV18	TRBD2	-	TRBJ2-3	TGTGCCAGCTCACCACTCGGGACTAGCGGGAGCACAGATACGCAGTATTTT	CASSPLGTSGSTDTQYF
TRBV6-1	-	-	TRBJ2-3	TGTGCCAGCAGGACTACCCACACAGATACGCAGTATTTT	CASRTTHTDTQYF
TRBV2	-	many	TRBJ2-7	TGTGCCAGTCGATCGACAGGTTCCTACGAGCAGTACTTC	CASRSTGSYEQYF
TRBV12-5	TRBD2	-	TRBJ2-2	TGTGCTAGTGGCCCGACTAGCTACACCGGGGAGCTGTTTTTT	CASGPTSYTGELFF
TRBV7-2	TRBD2	-	TRBJ2-5	TGTGCCAGCAGCCGTTTGCCGGGACTAGGAGAGACCCAGTACTTC	CASSRLPGLGETQYF
TRBV5-1	-	many	TRBJ2-1	TGCGCCAGCAGCCTTGGACTGGAAGGGAATGAGCAGTTCTTC	CASSLGLEGNEQFF
TRBV7-2	-	-	TRBJ2-1	TGTGCCAGCAGCTTACCTTCCGACAGGCCGGCTAAGCAGTTCTTC	CASSLPSDRPAKQFF
TRBV12-3/TRBV12-4	-	-	TRBJ2-5	TGTGCCAGCAGTTTAGAACGGGGGAAGGAGACCCAGTACTTC	CASSLERGKETQYF
TRBV4-3	-	-	TRBJ2-3	TGCGCCAGCAGCCACGAACTAGAGGATACGCAGTATTTT	CASSHELEDTQYF
TRBV20-1	-	few	TRBJ2-1	TGCAGTGCTAGAGTAGAGACAGGGGCAGCGGGAGTTTACAATGAGCAGTTCTTC	CSARVETGAAGVYNEQFF
TRBV14	TRBD2	-	TRBJ2-1	TGTGCCAGCAGAATAGCGGGGGGGGACAATGAGCAGTTCTTC	CASRIAGGDNEQFF
TRBV29-1	TRBD1	many	TRBJ2-7	TGCAGCGTTGCACAGGGGAGATCCTACGAGCAGTACTTC	CSVAQGRSYEQYF
TRBV10-3	TRBD2	-	TRBJ2-2	TGTGCCATCAGTGTTCAAAGCGGGAGGGCGAACACCGGGGAGCTGTTTTTT	CAISVQSGRANTGELFF
TRBV20-1	TRBD2	-	TRBJ2-1	TGCAGTGCCCCACCCCTAGCGGGGTATGACAATGAGCAGTTCTTC	CSAPPLAGYDNEQFF
TRBV18	TRBD1	few	TRBJ2-7	TGTGCCAGCTCCCACGGGGCAGGGGGCTACGAGCAGTACTTC	CASSHGAGGYEQYF
TRBV20-1	-	-	TRBJ2-3	TGCAGTGCCGAGGATCGGCTATGGGGCACAGATACGCAGTATTTT	CSAEDRLWGTDTQYF
TRBV5-1	-	few	TRBJ1-4	TGCGCCAGCAGCCCGGGGAAAGCGATTGAAAAACTGTTTTTT	CASSPGKAIEKLFF
TRBV29-1	-	few	TRBJ2-5	TGCAGCGTTGATAAAGAGACCCAGTACTTC	CSVDKETQYF
TRBV7-9	-	few	TRBJ2-5	TGTGCCAGCGGAGTGGGGAAAAAAGAGACCCAGTACTTC	CASGVGKKETQYF
TRBV7-8	TRBD2	once	TRBJ2-3	TGTGCCAGCAGTTTAGGGGCCGGGACTACTCGTGACACAGATACGCAGTATTTT	CASSLGAGTTRDTDTQYF
TRBV7-9	-	-	TRBJ2-5	TGTGCCAGCAGCTCTACAGGGATGCAAGAGACCCAGTACTTC	CASSSTGMQETQYF
TRBV6-2/TRBV6-3	TRBD2	few	TRBJ2-1	TGTGCCAGCAATTATGGACTAGCGGGAAAAAATGAGCAGTTCTTC	CASNYGLAGKNEQFF
TRBV29-1	TRBD2	few	TRBJ2-1	TGCAGCGTTGAGAATATAGCGGGAACCTACAATGAGCAGTTCTTC	CSVENIAGTYNEQFF
TRBV20-1	-	few	TRBJ2-1	TGCAGTGCTAGAGATCCGAACAATGAGCAGTTCTTC	CSARDPNNEQFF
TRBV4-3	TRBD2	few	TRBJ2-1	TGCGCCAGCAGTCTTACCCTAGCGGGAGGACAAAATGAGCAGTTCTTC	CASSLTLAGGQNEQFF
TRBV28	-	-	TRBJ2-7	TGTGCCAGCAGCCGGATGAGGGGCTCCTACGAGCAGTACTTC	CASSRMRGSYEQYF
TRBV5-1	-	many	TRBJ2-3	TGCGCCAGCAGCTTATGGGGAAGCGGGAGCACAGATACGCAGTATTTT	CASSLWGSGSTDTQYF
TRBV7-6	TRBD2	-	TRBJ2-3	TGTGCCAGCAGCTTTAGGGGTAGCGGGACCACAGATACGCAGTATTTT	CASSFRGSGTTDTQYF